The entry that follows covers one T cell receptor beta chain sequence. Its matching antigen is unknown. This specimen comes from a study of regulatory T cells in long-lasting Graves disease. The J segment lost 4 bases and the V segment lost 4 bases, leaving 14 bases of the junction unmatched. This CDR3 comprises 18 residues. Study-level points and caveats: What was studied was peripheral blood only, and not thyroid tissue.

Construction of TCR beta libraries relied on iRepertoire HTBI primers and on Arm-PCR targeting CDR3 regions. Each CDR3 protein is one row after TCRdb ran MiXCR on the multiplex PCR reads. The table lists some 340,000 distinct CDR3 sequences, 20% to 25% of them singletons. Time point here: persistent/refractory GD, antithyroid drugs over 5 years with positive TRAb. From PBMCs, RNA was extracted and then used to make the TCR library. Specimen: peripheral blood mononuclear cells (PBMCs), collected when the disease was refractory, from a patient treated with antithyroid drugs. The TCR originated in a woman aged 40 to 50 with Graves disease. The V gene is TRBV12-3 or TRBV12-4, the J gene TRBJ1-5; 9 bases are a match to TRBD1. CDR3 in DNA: TGTGCCAGCAGTTCTCCGGGACAGGGACCCTTGGGGAATCAGCCCCAGCATTTT. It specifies CASSSPGQGPLGNQPQHF.